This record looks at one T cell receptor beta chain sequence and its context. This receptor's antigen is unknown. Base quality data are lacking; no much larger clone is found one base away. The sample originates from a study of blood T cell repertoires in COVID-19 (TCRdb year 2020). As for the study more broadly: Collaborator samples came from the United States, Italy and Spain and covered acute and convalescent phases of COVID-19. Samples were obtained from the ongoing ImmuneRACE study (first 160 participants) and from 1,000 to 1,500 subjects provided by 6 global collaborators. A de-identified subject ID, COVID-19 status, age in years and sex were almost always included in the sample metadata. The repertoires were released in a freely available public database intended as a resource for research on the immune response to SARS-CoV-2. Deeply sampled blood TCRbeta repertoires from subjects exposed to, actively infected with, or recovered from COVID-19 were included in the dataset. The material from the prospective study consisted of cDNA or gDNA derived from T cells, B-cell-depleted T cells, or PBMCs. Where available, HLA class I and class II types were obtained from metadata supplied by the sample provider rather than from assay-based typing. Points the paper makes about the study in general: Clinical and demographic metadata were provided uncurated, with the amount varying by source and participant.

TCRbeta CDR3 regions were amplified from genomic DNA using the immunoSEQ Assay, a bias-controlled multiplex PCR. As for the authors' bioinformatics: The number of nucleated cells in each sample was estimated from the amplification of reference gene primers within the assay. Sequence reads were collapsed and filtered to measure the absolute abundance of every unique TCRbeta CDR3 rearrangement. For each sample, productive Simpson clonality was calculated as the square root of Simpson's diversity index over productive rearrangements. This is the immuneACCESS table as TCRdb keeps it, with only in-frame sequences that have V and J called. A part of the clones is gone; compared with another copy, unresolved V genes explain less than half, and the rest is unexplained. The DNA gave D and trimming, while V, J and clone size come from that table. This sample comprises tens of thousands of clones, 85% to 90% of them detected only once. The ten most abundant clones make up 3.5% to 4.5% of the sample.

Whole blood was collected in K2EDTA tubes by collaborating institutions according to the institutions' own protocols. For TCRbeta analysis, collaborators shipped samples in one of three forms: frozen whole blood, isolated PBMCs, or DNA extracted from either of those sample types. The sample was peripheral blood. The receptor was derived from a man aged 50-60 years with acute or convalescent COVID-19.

The CDR3 in this case is CASQQGFYSPLHF. The nucleotide sequence reads as follows: TGTGCCAGCCAACAGGGTTTCTATTCACCCCTCCACTTT. The V and J segments used are TRBV19 and TRBJ1-6, and perhaps TRBD1 as D gene, on 6 matching bases. Trimming at the junction amounts to 9 bases on V and 8 bases on J, and the germline ends lie 14 bases apart. CDR1 LNHDA and CDR2 SQIVND are derived from the germline V gene (reference sequence). The CDR3 numbers 13 residues from cysteine through phenylalanine. Kept here is only the CDR3 DNA, which spans 39 bases and is read in frame from base 1.